This section outlines one T cell receptor (beta chain) sequence together with its context. Its antigen is unknown. Amplification yielded TCR beta CDR3 regions, with RNA transcripts as the source. HTBI primers were used for first-round RT-PCR of the TCR CDR3. TCRdb reprocessed the multiplex PCR reads via MiXCR and lists one record per CDR3 protein. The sample includes around 450,000 distinct CDR3 sequences, 15% to 19% of them seen just once. The source of the sample is a study of T cells in Graves' hyperthyroidism and ophthalmopathy. In the study overall: Peripheral blood was drawn at first diagnosis, prior to all treatment. The study, taken as a whole, reports: Through a model of 13 V-J features, ophthalmopathy was separated from stable hyperthyroidism. Most clonotypes expanded in thyroid above 0.001 were likewise present in blood. Progression to ophthalmopathy was predicted a median of 6.5 months early.

The CDR3 runs 19 residues. The V gene lost 5 bases and the J gene lost 0 bases, with 22 bases spanning the gap. The germline gives CDR1 LNHDA, CDR2 SQIVND (reference sequence). Sequenced material: blood. This clonotype was sampled from a woman younger than 35 with Graves' hyperthyroidism. The chain is built from TRBV19 and TRBJ1-4; the D gene is possibly TRBD1 (5 bases). As DNA, the CDR3 is TGTGCCAGTAGTGTTTCATCCGGGACTCCAATTGCAACTAATGAAAAACTGTTTTTT. Its protein is CASSVSSGTPIATNEKLFF.